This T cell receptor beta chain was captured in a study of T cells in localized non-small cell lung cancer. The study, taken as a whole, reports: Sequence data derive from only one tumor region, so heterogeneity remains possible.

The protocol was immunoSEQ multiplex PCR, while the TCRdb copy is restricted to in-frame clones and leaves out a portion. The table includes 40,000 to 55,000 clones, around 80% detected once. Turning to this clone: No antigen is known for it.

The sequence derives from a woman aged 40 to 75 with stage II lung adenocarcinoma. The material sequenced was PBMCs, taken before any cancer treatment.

DNA for the CDR3: TGTGCCCCCGCCCGCAACAATGAGCAGTTCTTC. It is translated as CAPARNNEQFF. This chain connects TRBV28 to TRBJ2-1; D remains unclear. The germline V gene encodes CDR1 MDHEN and CDR2 SYDVKM. V lost 11 bases and J 5 bases, leaving 10 bases between the germline ends. This CDR3 comprises 11 residues.